This record looks at one T cell receptor (beta chain) sequence and its context. The antigen it binds to is not known. Qualities for individual bases were not recorded, and no much larger clone is one base off. The entry originates in a study of shared clonotypes between healthy human individuals (dated by TCRdb to about 2020). Some background on the complete study: The cohort comprised two women and three men aged 18 to 49 years. To increase sequencing depth and limit assay-specific biases, TCR repertoire library preparation and sequencing were carried out by different laboratories using diverse techniques. Between about 0.94 and 10 billion PBMCs per donor were obtained by leukapheresis. For each donor, CD4 naive and CD4 memory were each given three plates, CD8 naive was given two plates, and CD8 memory was given one plate. To estimate repertoire size and how much clonotype sharing occurs between individuals, the study deeply sequenced the blood TCR repertoires of about 5 healthy adults. Findings and caveats that apply to the study as a whole: Pairwise subsampling led to the expectation that sequencing depth would affect the degree of clonotype sharing among donors. Across a few donors, approximately 5% of naive CD4, more than 3% of naive CD8, around 2.1% of memory CD4, and approximately 0.4% of memory CD8 clonotypes were shared. Incomplete sequencing was indicated by rarefaction of sorted-subset datasets, despite the large sequencing depth. Because the study included only a small number of donors, the genetic and exposure-history diversity represented was limited. Larger estimated clonotype richness was generally found for naive subsets than for memory subsets. Higher generation probabilities were observed for clonotypes shared by all four sorted-subset donors than for non-shared clonotypes. Only blood was sampled, and tissue TCR repertoires likely differ from those in blood.

Using the deep immunoSEQ assay, multiplex PCR amplified TCR CDR3 regions from genomic DNA. For each cell subset, the extracted genomic DNA was distributed evenly across all wells of several immunoSEQ 96-well plates, and each plate served as one replicate. For sorted subsets, each replicate PCR was loaded with 150 to 250 ng genomic DNA, equivalent to about 33,000 T cell genomes. Purified libraries were measured with a Qubit 3.0 fluorometer, size-checked on a Bioanalyzer 2100, and measured again with the KAPA Library Quantification kit. A separate single-read 150-cycle Illumina NextSeq 550 flow cell was used to sequence each immunoSEQ 96-well plate. The original methods were these. The immunoSEQ output contained only junctional sequences without quality scores, so filtering could not match that applied to full-length reads. Sequences were annotated with PyIR, a Python wrapper for IgBLAST v1.9, and V/J genes and CDR3 were assigned using IMGT germline references. Reads with weak V/J assignments (E-value above 1e-6), missing CDR3, stop codons, out-of-frame junctions, or ambiguous translated residues were removed. V3J clonotypes were defined as sequences sharing the same inferred V gene, J gene, and CDR3 amino acid sequence. To compute the percentage overlap between repertoires, the number of shared unique clonotypes was divided by the size of the smaller repertoire. Richness of each repertoire was evaluated using RTK rarefaction, the Chao1 estimator, and Recon v2.1 estimates of unobserved clonotypes. Generation probabilities for all TCRbeta clonotypes obtained by the gDNA method from a handful of donors were computed using OLGA. TCRdb limited this immuneACCESS table to in-frame rearrangements with V and J called. A share of clones is missing; checked studies link under half to unresolved V genes, and the rest is unexplained. That table is the source of V, J and clone size, and D and trimming were worked out from the DNA. Across this sample there are about 1.1 million clones, with 78% seen only once. Around 0.6% of the sample rests with the top ten.

Donors were healthy HIV-negative adults with no recently reported acute infections or vaccinations. Every donor was a Caucasian adult residing in Nashville, Tennessee, USA. CD4+ T cells were enriched by magnetic negative selection, after which naive cells were positively selected on CD45RA and the negative fraction was taken as the memory subset. Blood was obtained by leukapheresis, after which PBMCs were separated by Ficoll-Histopaque density gradient centrifugation and cryopreserved in liquid nitrogen vapor phase. Analytical flow cytometry was used to check the purity and quantity of every magnetically sorted T cell population. Genomic DNA was isolated from every sorted fraction and measured by UV absorbance on a Nanodrop 2000c. CDR1 and CDR2 are drawn from the germline V gene (reference sequence): SEHNR, FQNEAQ. Trimming takes 4 bases off V and 5 bases off J; junction bases not matched to a gene: 4. Reading from cysteine to phenylalanine, the CDR3 counts 14 amino acids. Left in the record is the CDR3 DNA by itself, 42 bases read in frame from the first base.

The sequence derives from a man aged 18-30 years in good health. Some clones in this sample may be carry-over from other donors' samples. The chain was built from TRBV7-9 and TRBJ1-1; the central 10 bases match TRBD1. Sequenced sample: memory CD4+ T cells from PBMCs. The intended sense of this specimen's cell subset or site label: CD45RA-negative fraction. The CDR3 is CASSSGQGYTEAFF. The DNA reads as follows: TGTGCCAGCAGCTCGGGACAGGGGTATACTGAAGCTTTCTTT.